This TCR beta chain was captured in a study of OX40 agonist ivuxolimab in advanced cancers. Study background: Each patient was given ivuxolimab into a vein every 2 weeks, at 0.01 to 10 mg/kg. Cancers in dose escalation were hepatocellular, melanoma, renal cell and head and neck.

Repertoires were generated with immunoSEQ multiplex PCR, while TCRdb's copy carries only in-frame clones and drops some. The table has about 68,000 clones, approximately 87% seen once. The CDR3 contains 14 residues. V lost 5 bases to trimming and J lost 7 bases, with 15 bases between them. Germline-derived CDR1 and CDR2 are SGHTA and FQGNSA. The receptor comes from an adult with an advanced solid tumor such as melanoma, head and neck, liver or kidney cancer. The source was CD4+ or CD8+ T cells sorted from blood, collected in a trial of the OX40 agonist ivuxolimab. J is TRBJ1-5 and V is TRBV7-2; D unclear. The CDR3 sequence is CASSQSPSGQPQHF. The CDR3 DNA reads TGTGCCAGCAGCCAATCCCCGAGCGGGCAGCCCCAGCATTTT.